One sample yielded the 20 T cell receptor beta chains listed below, sequenced in a study of identical twins. TCRdb re-called the 5' RACE reads with MiXCR, one entry per CDR3 protein. The sample lists hundreds of thousands of distinct CDR3 sequences, approximately 24% seen once, with about 3% in the top ten. The data were also submitted as part of a second study, on T cells expressing NK-cell markers.

The sequenced material came from CD4+ T cells sorted from blood. Source of these receptors: a woman under 30 in good health.

V is TRBV20-1 and J is TRBJ2-1; tentatively, D is TRBD2 (5 bases). CDR1 is DFQATT and CDR2 is SNEGSKA in the germline V gene (reference sequence). The CDR3 runs 14 residues. Trimming removed 6 bases at V and 0 bases at J, with 12 bases between. In DNA, the CDR3 is TGCAGTGCGGAGGAGTCGAGCTCCTACAATGAGCAGTTCTTC. Its protein is CSAEESSSYNEQFF.

The chain couples TRBV27 to TRBJ2-1; possibly TRBD2 for D (6 bases). CDR1 is MNHEY, CDR2 SMNVEV, per germline (reference sequence). The CDR3 is 15 residues long. Trimming cost V 6 bases and J 5 bases, with 17 bases left between them. The CDR3 DNA reads TGTGCCAGCAGCATCCCGGGACTCTCGGACAATGAGCAGTTCTTC. Protein sequence: CASSIPGLSDNEQFF.

This clonotype was counted a few times. The J gene is TRBJ2-1, the V gene TRBV10-3; the D is unclear. Trimming pared 3 bases from V and 13 bases from J, leaving 13 bases between. Germline V gene lookup returns CDR1 ENHRY and CDR2 SYGVKD. This CDR3 has 12 residues. The CDR3 loop reads CAISEGRLIQFF. In DNA, the CDR3 is TGTGCCATCAGTGAAGGCCGCCTCATTCAGTTCTTC.

In its sample, this clonotype was seen a few times. The CDR3 here is CASSPPGLAASSYNEQFF. CDR3 nucleotide sequence: TGTGCCAGCTCACCACCGGGACTAGCGGCCAGCTCCTACAATGAGCAGTTCTTC. The V and J genes are TRBV18 and TRBJ2-1, with 11 bases matching TRBD2. The V segment lost 0 bases and the J segment 0 bases; nucleotides outside the gene matches: 4. The CDR3 is 18 residues long. The germline V gene has CDR1 KGHSH and CDR2 LQKENI.

This clonotype was counted a few times. This chain uses TRBV20-1 with TRBJ2-7, with 7 nucleotides matching TRBD2. With 3 bases clipped from V and 2 bases from J, the junction kept 4 bases outside the gene matches. From germline, CDR1 is DFQATT and CDR2 SNEGSKA (reference sequence). The CDR3 has 13 amino acids. CDR3 DNA sequence: TGCAGTGCTAGTACTAGCGCGGCCTACGAGCAGTACTTC. Its translation is CSASTSAAYEQYF.

V usage is TRBV12-3 or TRBV12-4 and J usage is TRBJ2-3; the D is unclear. There are 15 residues in the CDR3. V shed 5 bases and J shed 2 bases, with 14 bases lying between them. The CDR3 bases are TGTGCCAGCAGTCCCCGACGGGCGCTCACAGATACGCAGTATTTT. This gives the protein CASSPRRALTDTQYF.

The chain carries TRBV5-1 and TRBJ1-4, with 8 bases identical to TRBD1. The CDR3 is 13 amino acids. Germline assignment: CDR1 SGHRS and CDR2 YFSETQ. The ends lost 5 bases at V and 8 bases at J; junction bases unmatched: 5. CDR3: CASRIGQGEKLFF. CDR3 nucleotide sequence: TGCGCCAGCAGAATCGGACAGGGCGAAAAACTGTTTTTT.

The genes are TRBV27 and TRBJ2-2; 8 nucleotides match TRBD2. V trimming: 5 bases; J trimming: 2 bases; junction bases outside the gene matches: 7. Germline CDR1 is MNHEY and CDR2 is SMNVEV (reference sequence). CDR3 size: 16 residues. CDR3 in amino acids: CASSPLSGGNTGELFF. CDR3 in DNA: TGTGCCAGCAGTCCCCTCAGCGGGGGCAACACCGGGGAGCTGTTTTTT.

V gene TRBV5-1 combines with J gene TRBJ2-7, with D perhaps matching TRBD2 (6 bases). Germline V gene data show CDR1 as SGHRS and CDR2 as YFSETQ. The CDR3 is 16 amino acids. V was cut by 2 bases and J by 2 bases, with 17 bases left in between. DNA for the CDR3: TGCGCCAGCAGCTTTTCCGCGGGCGGGGCTGCCTACGAGCAGTACTTC. Its translation is CASSFSAGGAAYEQYF.

The rearrangement uses TRBV12-3 or TRBV12-4 and TRBJ2-3, with D possibly TRBD1 on 5 matching bases. Trimming left V 4 bases short and J 0 bases short, with 8 bases between. The CDR3 is made up of 14 amino acids. Here the CDR3 reads CASSSRTSTDTQYF. The CDR3 nucleotides are TGTGCCAGCAGTTCAAGGACAAGCACAGATACGCAGTATTTT.

The rearrangement links TRBV13 to TRBJ1-6, with D perhaps TRBD1 (5 bases). The V gene's germline CDR1 is PRHDT and CDR2 FYEKMQ (reference sequence). V was cut by 7 bases and J by 0 bases, with 16 bases left in between. CDR3 length: 17 amino acids. The CDR3: CASTRAPGSSYNSPLHF. DNA for the CDR3: TGTGCCAGCACCAGAGCTCCAGGGAGCTCCTATAATTCACCCCTCCACTTT.

This clonotype occurred many times. This chain connects TRBV29-1 to TRBJ1-1, with D possibly matching TRBD1 (5 bases). CDR1 SQVTM and CDR2 ANQGSEA come from the germline V gene. The CDR3 is 11 residues long. V was shortened by 4 bases and J by 8 bases, with 11 bases between the two germline ends. CDR3 coding DNA: TGCAGCGTTGCGGAATGGACAGAAGCTTTCTTT. Amino acids: CSVAEWTEAFF.

The V call is TRBV6-2 or TRBV6-3, the J call TRBJ1-2; no definite D call. V was trimmed by 9 bases and J by 0 bases, leaving 11 bases between them. Germline loops: CDR1 MNHEY, CDR2 SVGEGT. This CDR3 region has 13 residues. In DNA form, the CDR3 reads TGTGCCAGTTGGAGTGCATCTAACTATGGCTACACCTTC. Protein product: CASWSASNYGYTF.

This clonotype was seen a few times. The chain carries TRBV12-3 or TRBV12-4 and TRBJ2-3, with 8 bases that match TRBD2. CDR3 size: 17 residues. V lost 2 bases, J lost 0 bases, and 7 bases stayed unmatched. In nucleotides, the CDR3 is TGTGCCAGCAGTTTATGGGGAGCTAGCGGGAGCACAGATACGCAGTATTTT. This translates into CASSLWGASGSTDTQYF.

This clonotype was seen only a few times. The chain carries TRBV4-2 and TRBJ1-1; D gene unclear. This CDR3 comprises 14 residues. V shed 3 bases and J shed 4 bases, with 12 bases lying between them. In germline, CDR1 is LGHNA, CDR2 YNFKEQ. The CDR3 region is CASSHQGPFTEAFF. In nucleotides, the CDR3 is TGTGCCAGCAGCCACCAAGGCCCCTTCACTGAAGCTTTCTTT.

J is TRBJ2-1 and V is TRBV6-6, with 9 bases aligning to TRBD1. The CDR3 is 13 residues long. The ends lost 9 bases at V and 9 bases at J; junction bases unmatched: 9. Germline CDR1 and CDR2: MNHNY and SVGAGI (reference sequence). The CDR3 bases are TGTGCCAGTCAAGGGACAGGGCCCCCTGAGCAGTTCTTC. Translation: CASQGTGPPEQFF.

The gene calls are TRBV7-2 and TRBJ2-7; 8 bases line up with TRBD2. Trimming took 4 bases from V and 0 from J; bases not matched to a gene: 5. CDR3 size: 15 residues. Germline V gives CDR1 SGHTA, CDR2 FQGNSA. The CDR3 DNA follows: TGTGCCAGCAGCTCCGGGGGGGGCAGCTCCTACGAGCAGTACTTC. It translates to CASSSGGGSSYEQYF.

This clonotype came up a few times. This sequence joins TRBV20-1 and TRBJ1-4, with D unclear. Deletions cut 6 bases from V and 8 bases from J, with 16 bases between. The CDR3 is 13 amino acids. Per the germline V gene, CDR1 is DFQATT and CDR2 is SNEGSKA (reference sequence). CDR3 loop: CSARPGVLEKLFF. For the CDR3, the DNA is TGCAGTGCCCGGCCCGGGGTGTTAGAAAAACTGTTTTTT.

The chain employs TRBV27 and TRBJ1-1; the D is unclear. The CDR3 has 14 residues. The germline CDR1 and CDR2 sequences are MNHEY and SMNVEV (reference sequence). V shed 1 base and J shed 6 bases, with 12 bases lying between them. The CDR3 bases are TGTGCCAGCAGTTTATACGGGGTTTTGTCTGAAGCTTTCTTT. Encoded protein: CASSLYGVLSEAFF.

This clonotype came up a few times. V usage is TRBV20-1 and J usage is TRBJ2-5; D gene uncertain. In germline, CDR1 is DFQATT, CDR2 SNEGSKA (reference sequence). Between the trimmed V and J ends, which lost 4 bases and 2 bases, there was a span of 8 bases. The CDR3 loop spans 12 amino acids. This CDR3 is CSATGSQETQYF. Written as DNA, the CDR3 is TGCAGTGCTACCGGGTCTCAAGAGACCCAGTACTTC.